This T cell receptor (beta chain) was profiled in a study of T cell responses to AZD1222 COVID-19 vaccine. Assay: immunoSEQ multiplex PCR; the TCRdb copy retains only in-frame clones and omits some. The sample has over 130,000 clones; under 95% are singletons. The CDR3 runs 16 residues. Per germline, CDR1 WNHNN and CDR2 SYGVQD (reference sequence). V lost 6 bases, J lost 3 bases, and 21 bases lay in between. With respect to this clone: Its antigen is currently unknown.

Broader study findings: Recipients of AZD1222 seropositive at baseline numbered only 6 or 7.

The J gene is TRBJ2-7, the V gene TRBV10-1; D uncertain. The input for sequencing was peripheral blood, taken on day 0 of AZD1222 vaccination. This TCR was sampled from an adult in good health. The CDR3 protein is CASRGQIDSWDYEQYF. Here the CDR3 DNA reads TGCGCCAGCAGGGGCCAGATCGATTCTTGGGACTACGAGCAGTACTTC.